Each of the 8 T cell receptor beta chains below was sequenced from the same sample in a study of high-grade serous ovarian cancer treatment subgroups (dated by TCRdb to the early 2020s). Tumor samples were obtained before definitive surgery or chemotherapy. Library method: the immunoSEQ multiplex PCR assay. Imported from immuneACCESS, the table was reduced by TCRdb to in-frame sequences with V and J called. These copies leave out some clones; in studies compared against another copy, an unresolved V gene accounts for under half, and the cause of the remainder is not known. The sample data list about 15,000 clones, and 86% of these were observed just once. The ten largest clones add up to over 5.5% of the sample. The sequenced sample was tumor tissue. These receptors originate from a human donor with high-grade serous ovarian cancer.

This chain uses TRBV19 with TRBJ2-7; D unresolved. The CDR3 spans 13 residues. The V gene's germline CDR1 is LNHDA and CDR2 SQIVND (reference sequence). V was trimmed by 3 bases and J by 1 base, leaving 7 bases between them. CDR3 coding DNA: TGTGCCAGTAGTATCCGGATTTCCTACGAGCAGTACTTC. Translating gives CASSIRISYEQYF.

This sequence joins TRBV7-2 and TRBJ1-5; D may be TRBD1 (5 bases). V was shortened by 5 bases and J by 4 bases, with 9 bases between the two germline ends. The CDR3 is 13 amino acids. Germline lookup yields CDR1 SGHTA and CDR2 FQGNSA. This CDR3 is CASSRRTNQPQHF. DNA of the CDR3: TGTGCCAGCAGCCGACGGACAAATCAGCCCCAGCATTTT. The variable domain in full, completed from reference TRBV7-2 and TRBJ1-5, reads GAGVSQSPSNKVTEKGKDVELRCDPISGHTALYWYRQSLGQGLEFLIYFQGNSAPDKSGLPSDRFSAERTGGSVSTLTIQRTQQEDSAVYLCASSRRTNQPQHFGDGTRLSIL.

The genes are TRBV10-3 and TRBJ2-5, with 9 bases aligning to TRBD2. The ends lost 8 bases at V and 2 bases at J; junction bases unmatched: 3. This CDR3 is built from 13 residues. Per the germline V gene, CDR1 is ENHRY and CDR2 is SYGVKD. The CDR3 sequence: CAIGLAGQETQYF. The DNA of the CDR3 is TGTGCCATCGGCCTAGCGGGGCAAGAGACCCAGTACTTC.

This sequence joins TRBV5-1 and TRBJ1-2, with D possibly being TRBD1 (6 bases). This CDR3 contains 14 residues. The germline V and J ends were trimmed by 8 bases and 5 bases, with 19 bases remaining between them. Per the germline V gene, CDR1 is SGHRS and CDR2 is YFSETQ. The CDR3 DNA sequence: TGCGCCAGTGCCCCATGGGGGCATAGGTATGGCTACACCTTC. It specifies CASAPWGHRYGYTF.

The chain carries TRBV30 and TRBJ2-1; tentative D call: TRBD2 (6 bases). The length of the CDR3 is 14 residues. The V gene's germline CDR1 is GTSNPN and CDR2 SVGIG (reference sequence). Deletions cut 0 bases from V and 7 bases from J, with 13 bases between. CDR3 nucleotides: TGTGCCTGGAGTGTACACCTAGCGATGAATGAGCAGTTCTTC. Translation: CAWSVHLAMNEQFF. Full variable domain (outside the CDR3, taken from reference TRBV30 and TRBJ2-1): SQTIHQWPATLVQPVGSPLSLECTVEGTSNPNLYWYRQAAGRGLQLLFYSVGIGQISSEVPQNLSASRPQDRQFILSSKKLLLSDSGFYLCAWSVHLAMNEQFFGPGTRLTVL.

The CDR3 DNA is TGTGCCAGCAACGCCGGGCGCGGGGCCTACGAGCAGTACTTC. Its translation is CASNAGRGAYEQYF. The gene calls are TRBV11-2 and TRBJ2-7; TRBD2 is a possible D gene (6 bases). The germline V and J ends were trimmed by 7 bases and 2 bases, with 15 bases remaining between them. CDR3 length equals 14 residues. Germline values: CDR1 SGHAT, CDR2 FQNNGV.

The genes are TRBV7-9 and TRBJ2-1, with TRBD1 matching 9 bases. V shed 4 bases and J 3 bases; nucleotides not matched to a gene: 7. Germline V lookup: CDR1 SEHNR, CDR2 FQNEAQ (reference sequence). This CDR3 spans 16 amino acids. CDR3: CASSSPGQGFYNEQFF. The CDR3 nucleotides are TGTGCCAGCAGCTCCCCGGGACAGGGTTTCTACAATGAGCAGTTCTTC.

The sample holds one count of this clone. The chain carries TRBV4-1 and TRBJ2-3, with D unclear. Trimming shortened V by 4 bases and J by 0 bases, and 14 bases separated the two germline ends. This CDR3 comprises 16 residues. CDR1 and CDR2 (germline): MGHRA, YSYEKL. This CDR3 reads CASSLQTLSSTDTQYF. The DNA of the CDR3 is TGCGCCAGCAGCCTGCAAACGCTTTCTAGCACAGATACGCAGTATTTT.